Below, one TCR beta chain is given with its context. Its antigen has not been determined. This specimen comes from a study of monozygotic twins with inflammatory bowel disease (dated by TCRdb to between 2018 and 2021). Broadly, across the study: A total of roughly 28 monozygotic twin pairs were included in the full study, comprising nine German pairs (four IBD-concordant, five IBD-discordant) and 19 IBD-discordant Danish pairs. Disease-associated traits were sought mainly through comparisons between IBD patients and their genetically identical healthy co-twins within discordant pairs. Each individual had, on average, about 151 000 unique TCRalpha sequences and 181 000 unique TCRbeta sequences available for analysis.

From each donor, an approximately 2.5 ml peripheral blood sample was collected into PAXgene tubes and stored at -80 degrees C. Total RNA was isolated from whole blood with the PAXgene blood miRNA kit on an automated QIAcube, without T cell sorting. Peripheral blood from monozygotic twin pairs who were concordant or discordant for inflammatory bowel disease underwent deep TCRalpha and TCRbeta repertoire profiling using unique molecular barcoding. For every twin pair, smoking habits were documented, and each individual was categorised as a current, former or never smoker. Libraries were constructed by 5' RACE. Each TCR library was prepared from about 3.5 ug of total RNA. cDNA was synthesized with SMARTScribe reverse transcriptase in eight separate reactions per sample. During cDNA synthesis, unique molecular identifiers containing a 6-nucleotide sample barcode were introduced by template switching. Two nested PCRs of approximately 16 and 10 cycles amplified the TCRalpha and TCRbeta cDNA, and bead purification followed each PCR. Before amplification, the cDNA was treated with uracil DNA-glycosylase and purified using the QIAquick PCR purification kit. The second PCR added Illumina TruSeq-compatible adapters along with sample-specific barcodes. Library quality and concentration were assessed using TapeStation and Qubit, and roughly 5.5 ng of each library was pooled. Sequencing of the pooled libraries was done on an Illumina HiSeq2500 single-index Rapid Run using custom sequencing primers and 2 x 100 bp reads. Per the authors' processing: MiGEC version 1.2.6 was used for UMI-based consensus assembly, which corrected PCR and sequencing errors. V(D)J alignment, clonotype assembly and CDR3 extraction were performed with MiXCR version 2.1.1. Gene usage, clonotype sharing and MAIT/NKT TCR abundance were normalised by analysing the top 1000, 10 000 and 20 000 clonotypes per sample. After downsampling to 27 000 UMIs, diversity was calculated as the inverse Simpson index using the vegan R package. Paired Mann-Whitney U tests on discordant twin pairs were used, with Benjamini-Hochberg multiple-testing correction. TCRdb reprocessed the reads; each CDR3 protein sequence makes one entry, and DNA is unavailable. The V and J calls and clone size come from TCRdb's table, not from the authors' own analysis. The table for this sample records fewer than 350,000 distinct CDR3 sequences. In total, the top ten clones hold approximately 2% of the sample.

In the germline V gene (reference sequence), CDR1 corresponds to SEHNR and CDR2 to FQNEAQ. The CDR3 numbers 17 residues from cysteine through phenylalanine. There is no recorded DNA. Broad study findings and their caveats: The results gave no support for a single strong signal or clonotype linked to IBD. Measured by the inverse Simpson index, TCRbeta repertoire diversity was lower in IBD patients than in their healthy co-twins. Different T cell subtypes could not be distinguished in the analysis. Because patients received different immunosuppressive treatments, the repertoires may have picked up extra background noise and variability between individuals. No difference in repertoire similarity was observed between concordant and discordant twins, possibly owing to limited statistical power. Fewer clonotypes were shared with other individuals by IBD patients than by healthy twins, most markedly in patients showing signs of disease activity.

This receptor was obtained from a human donor with ulcerative colitis or Crohn's disease, or a healthy co-twin of an affected twin (not recorded which). The sequence links TRBV7-9 to TRBJ2-1; the D call of TRBD1 rests on TCRdb alone, since no DNA is present to check it. Sequenced material: blood. CDR3 reads: CASSLVRTGAAYNEQFF.